This T cell receptor (beta chain) was sequenced for a study of T-cell reconstitution after alpha-beta-depleted transplantation in children. General study results and limits: At one year after transplant, newly produced T cells mostly accounted for T-cell counts and diversity. Reportedly, alpha-beta T cells present about two months post-transplant originated from several hundred expanded clones of graft origin.

Preparation of the TCRbeta library used unique molecular identifiers. TCRdb reprocessed the PCR reads via MiXCR and lists one record per CDR3 protein. The table lists hundreds of thousands of distinct CDR3 sequences, about a sixth of them singletons. Only a few counts were recorded for this clonotype. Its antigen remains unidentified. The CDR3 runs to 15 residues. J was trimmed by 7 bases and V by 4 bases; bases with no gene match: 8. The V gene's germline CDR1 is LGHNA and CDR2 YSLEER. Sequenced material: PBMCs, mostly from graft donor cells, taken 360 days after TCRalphabeta/CD19-depleted stem cell transplant. The chain links TRBV4-3 to TRBJ1-1, with 11 bases identical to TRBD1. This TCR derives from a boy younger than two who had a stem cell transplant for Wiskott-Aldrich syndrome, so the T cells may come from the graft donor. The CDR3 spells CASSRGDRGWNEAFF. CDR3 nucleotides: TGCGCCAGCAGCCGAGGGGACAGGGGGTGGAATGAAGCTTTCTTT.